The T cell receptor (beta chain) under discussion was sequenced for a study of radiation and T cells in renal cell carcinoma. As for the study in general: Nephrectomy followed 15 Gy stereotactic body radiation by 4 weeks.

Overall study results and limits: In blood, top tumor clones expanded by 2 weeks, shrinking by 4.

Noted time point: baseline pretreatment blood. The treatment denotes: 15 Gy SBRT to primary tumor, nephrectomy 4 weeks later. The tumor was a clear cell renal cell carcinoma. CDR3 length equals 14 residues. Germline values: CDR1 MNHNS, CDR2 SASEGT. With 8 bases removed from V and 6 bases from J, the gap between germline ends came to 17 bases. Concerning this clone itself: As yet, its antigen is unknown.

TCRdb keeps only in-frame clones here, not all; method: immunoSEQ multiplex PCR. The sample shows 150,000 or so clones, about 87% of them seen only once. The origin of this receptor is a woman between 70 and 85 years old with renal cell carcinoma. This specimen consisted of blood, obtained from a patient whose treatment included radiotherapy and nephrectomy. This chain joins TRBV6-1 and TRBJ1-5; no reliable D call. CDR3 residues: CASQRQGRLQPQHF. The CDR3, as DNA: TGTGCCAGCCAACGGCAAGGAAGGCTTCAGCCCCAGCATTTT.